The 23 T cell receptor beta chains given below trace back to one sample, sequenced in a study of T cells in Graves' hyperthyroidism and ophthalmopathy. Amplification of TCR beta CDR3 regions was performed using RNA transcripts as template. A set of HTBI primers served as the primers for a first-round RT-PCR of the TCR CDR3. TCRdb processed the multiplex PCR reads anew with MiXCR; each CDR3 protein has one entry. The table has roughly 400,000 distinct CDR3 sequences, over 12% seen once; the top ten hold over 25%. Material: blood. The receptor set was obtained from a man in his fifties with Graves' ophthalmopathy.

This clonotype was counted only a few times. The rearrangement joins TRBV27 to TRBJ2-5; TRBD2 might be the D (7 bases). The CDR3 runs 16 residues. The germline gives CDR1 MNHEY, CDR2 SMNVEV (reference sequence). V dropped 6 bases and J dropped 4 bases, with 21 bases sitting between them. CDR3 in DNA: TGTGCCAGCAGCCTCTTGGGGGGGGGCTCGGGAGAGACCCAGTACTTC. Translating it yields CASSLLGGGSGETQYF.

The V gene is TRBV7-6, the J gene TRBJ2-2, with D possibly TRBD1 on 6 matching bases. Trimming removed 0 bases from V and 3 bases from J, with 11 bases in between. This CDR3 comprises 16 residues. Germline V CDR1 and CDR2: SGHVS, FNYEAQ. Here the CDR3 reads CASSLATGLDTGELFF. The CDR3 coding sequence is TGTGCCAGCAGCTTAGCTACAGGGCTCGACACCGGGGAGCTGTTTTTT.

This clonotype occurred many times. The chain employs TRBV7-6 and TRBJ2-5; D call uncertain. Trimming left V 1 base short and J 2 bases short, with 8 bases between. CDR1 is SGHVS, CDR2 FNYEAQ, per germline. CDR3 length: 14 amino acids. This CDR3 reads CASSLGILQETQYF. CDR3 nucleotides: TGTGCCAGCAGCTTAGGTATTTTGCAAGAGACCCAGTACTTC.

This clonotype appeared many times. This sequence joins TRBV2 and TRBJ1-1; tentative D call: TRBD1 (5 bases). The germline V gene encodes CDR1 SNHLY and CDR2 FYNNEI. There are 14 residues in the CDR3. V was shortened by 5 bases and J by 2 bases, with 12 bases between the two germline ends. The CDR3 sequence: CASSRSGKNTEAFF. The CDR3 DNA reads TGTGCCAGCAGTAGATCAGGGAAAAACACTGAAGCTTTCTTT.

The genes are TRBV2 and TRBJ2-7; D possibly matches TRBD1 or TRBD2 (5 bases each). The CDR3 is 13 amino acids. Trimming stripped 4 bases from V and 6 bases from J, with 13 bases between. Per germline, CDR1 SNHLY and CDR2 FYNNEI. The CDR3 here is CASSVAQGGEQYF. The CDR3 DNA is TGTGCCAGCAGTGTAGCGCAGGGCGGCGAGCAGTACTTC.

V and J are TRBV9 and TRBJ2-7; weak D call: TRBD2 (5 bases). The CDR3 covers 13 residues. The V gene's germline CDR1 is SGDLS and CDR2 YYNGEE. With 2 bases removed from V and 6 bases from J, the gap between germline ends came to 12 bases. Here the CDR3 DNA reads TGTGCCAGCAGCGTGTATCCCCGGGGCGAGCAGTACTTC. Encoded protein: CASSVYPRGEQYF.

This clonotype was recorded many times. The gene calls are TRBV28 and TRBJ2-3; D is ambiguous. CDR3 length: 13 residues. Trimming removed 7 bases from V and 0 bases from J, with 8 bases in between. The germline CDR1 and CDR2 sequences are MDHEN and SYDVKM. In nucleotides, the CDR3 is TGTGCCAGCACCGAAGGCAGCACAGATACGCAGTATTTT. The encoded protein is CASTEGSTDTQYF.

The table lists this clonotype with many counts. This chain connects TRBV20-1 to TRBJ2-4, with a weak D call TRBD1 (5 bases). CDR3 length equals 16 residues. Germline CDR1 DFQATT, CDR2 SNEGSKA (reference sequence). V was cut by 3 bases and J by 10 bases, with 25 bases left in between. CDR3 in amino acids: CSASGLIARDLLIQYF. The CDR3 region has the DNA TGCAGTGCTAGCGGTCTGATTGCCAGGGATCTACTGATTCAGTACTTC.

This clonotype was detected many times. This rearrangement joins TRBV20-1 to TRBJ1-5; no reliable D call. With 2 bases removed from V and 4 bases from J, the gap between germline ends came to 12 bases. This CDR3 has 14 residues. Germline-derived CDR1 and CDR2 are DFQATT and SNEGSKA (reference sequence). The CDR3 reads CSARSGSSNQPQHF. The CDR3, as DNA: TGCAGTGCTAGATCAGGAAGCAGTAATCAGCCCCAGCATTTT.

The rearrangement uses TRBV2 and TRBJ2-3; 8 bases map to TRBD2. Germline V gene data show CDR1 as SNHLY and CDR2 as FYNNEI. This CDR3 is 17 amino acids long. V dropped 0 bases and J dropped 2; count of bases not matched to a gene: 7. CDR3 nucleotide sequence: TGTGCCAGCAGTGAAGCGCTTACTAGCGGAGCCACAGATACGCAGTATTTT. It is translated as CASSEALTSGATDTQYF.

The table lists this clonotype with many counts. The chain employs TRBV30 and TRBJ2-5; the D gene is possibly TRBD2 (5 bases). Per germline, CDR1 GTSNPN and CDR2 SVGIG (reference sequence). The V gene lost 1 base and the J gene lost 5 bases, with 11 bases spanning the gap. The CDR3 runs to 13 residues. Here the CDR3 DNA reads TGTGCCTGGAGTGGTGCACTAGGCGAGACCCAGTACTTC. Protein: CAWSGALGETQYF.

This clonotype was counted many times. The chain carries TRBV7-3 and TRBJ2-1, with TRBD1 identical over 8 bases. The CDR3 has 16 residues. The V gene end was trimmed by 5 bases and the J gene end by 4 bases; junction bases not matched to a gene: 10. Germline V lookup: CDR1 SGHTA, CDR2 FQGTGA. CDR3 sequence: CASSPRDRQSYNEQFF. Written as DNA, the CDR3 is TGTGCCAGCAGCCCCCGGGACAGGCAATCATACAATGAGCAGTTCTTC.

This clonotype appeared once. This chain connects TRBV7-9 to TRBJ2-1; 8 bases fit TRBD2. Germline CDR1 is SEHNR and CDR2 is FQNEAQ (reference sequence). V lost 6 bases to trimming and J lost 3 bases; unmatched junction nucleotides: 7. The CDR3 covers 15 residues. The CDR3 loop is CASRLTSENYNEQFF. In nucleotides, the CDR3 is TGTGCCAGCAGGTTGACTAGCGAGAACTACAATGAGCAGTTCTTC.

The chain has TRBV27 and TRBJ2-1, with 7 bases that match TRBD1. CDR3 length: 17 amino acids. Germline trimming cut 5 bases from V and 7 bases from J; bases unmatched to any gene: 17. Germline CDR1 MNHEY, CDR2 SMNVEV (reference sequence). The CDR3 is CASSAQGRSVRKNEQFF. For the CDR3, the DNA is TGTGCCAGCAGTGCACAGGGGCGTAGCGTAAGAAAGAATGAGCAGTTCTTC.

In this sample, this clonotype turned up many times. The chain recombines TRBV7-8 with TRBJ1-4; D is unclear. From germline, CDR1 is SGHVS and CDR2 FQNEAQ. Trimming removed 0 bases at V and 5 bases at J, with 7 bases between. This CDR3 has 14 residues. CDR3 DNA: TGTGCCAGCAGCTTAGCGGTCATCAATGAAAAACTGTTTTTT. This sequence encodes CASSLAVINEKLFF.

In this sample, this clonotype turned up a few times. This chain uses TRBV5-4 with TRBJ2-1; 7 nucleotides align to TRBD2. The V gene end was trimmed by 3 bases and the J gene end by 4 bases; junction bases not matched to a gene: 7. The V gene's germline CDR1 is SGHNT and CDR2 YYREEE (reference sequence). This CDR3 spans 15 amino acids. CDR3 region: CASSYQREQYNEQFF. CDR3 bases: TGTGCCAGCAGCTACCAGCGGGAACAGTACAATGAGCAGTTCTTC.

This clonotype was counted between two and nine times. V gene TRBV7-9 combines with J gene TRBJ1-1, with D perhaps TRBD1 (5 bases). The CDR3 has 14 amino acids. Germline V gene lookup returns CDR1 SEHNR and CDR2 FQNEAQ (reference sequence). V was trimmed by 7 bases and J by 1 base, leaving 13 bases between them. The CDR3 reads CASTVGDGNTEAFF. As DNA, the CDR3 is TGTGCCAGCACCGTGGGGGATGGGAACACTGAAGCTTTCTTT.

J is TRBJ1-5 and V is TRBV27; 12 bases map to TRBD1. The germline CDR1 and CDR2 sequences are MNHEY and SMNVEV (reference sequence). V was pared by 6 bases and J by 1 base, with 7 bases of the junction left unmatched. The CDR3 contains 17 residues. The CDR3 DNA reads TGTGCCAGCAGGCCGGGACAGGGGGCAGGAAGCAATCAGCCCCAGCATTTT. This encodes CASRPGQGAGSNQPQHF.

The V call is TRBV19, the J call TRBJ2-1; TRBD2 aligns across 7 bases. The CDR3 extends over 15 amino acids. J lost 9 bases, V lost 2 bases, and 10 bases had no gene match. Germline V gene sequence: CDR1 LNHDA, CDR2 SQIVND (reference sequence). DNA of the CDR3: TGTGCCAGTAGTATAATTTTTCGGGAGGCTGCTGAGCAGTTCTTC. Translating it yields CASSIIFREAAEQFF.

This clonotype was counted a few times. V and J are TRBV27 and TRBJ1-5, with a tentative D call TRBD1 (6 bases). The V gene lost 3 bases and the J gene lost 6 bases, with 12 bases spanning the gap. This CDR3 is 14 amino acids long. From germline, CDR1 is MNHEY and CDR2 SMNVEV (reference sequence). CDR3 amino acids: CASSLMGAGQPQHF. DNA of the CDR3: TGTGCCAGCAGTTTGATGGGGGCAGGTCAGCCCCAGCATTTT.

This clonotype was recorded many times. The V gene is TRBV20-1, the J gene TRBJ2-7; perhaps TRBD2 as D (7 bases). Germline lookup yields CDR1 DFQATT and CDR2 SNEGSKA (reference sequence). This CDR3 is 14 amino acids long. V was clipped by 6 bases and J by 0 bases, with 15 bases between them. CDR3: CSARGEGHSYEQYF. The CDR3 DNA follows: TGCAGTGCGAGGGGGGAGGGTCACTCCTACGAGCAGTACTTC.

This clonotype showed up many times. This chain uses TRBV5-5 with TRBJ2-7, with TRBD1 matching 10 bases. The V gene's germline CDR1 is SGHKS and CDR2 YYEKEE (reference sequence). The CDR3 is 17 amino acids. Trimming removed 3 bases from V and 5 bases from J; junction bases left unmatched: 14. CDR3 region: CASSSHPLGQGSNEQYF. Here the CDR3 DNA reads TGTGCCAGCAGCTCCCACCCCTTGGGACAGGGGAGCAACGAGCAGTACTTC.

This clonotype has ten or more counts. The J gene is TRBJ1-1, the V gene TRBV12-3 or TRBV12-4; D is perhaps TRBD1 (6 bases). The ends were cut back, 7 bases at V and 3 bases at J, with 15 bases in the middle. The CDR3 is 14 amino acids. CDR3 nucleotide sequence: TGTGCCAGCACACAGGGAGTTGGGCACACTGAAGCTTTCTTT. Protein product: CASTQGVGHTEAFF.